Reported below is one T cell receptor beta chain. The data belong to a study of blood T cell repertoires in COVID-19. Study context: COVID-19 samples collected from the United States, Italy and Spain covered acute and convalescent phases. PBMCs, B-cell-depleted T cells, or T cells provided the cDNA or gDNA that made up the material.

This CDR3 spans 14 amino acids. Trimming left V 0 bases short and J 3 bases short, with 9 bases between. CDR1 is MNHEY, CDR2 SVGAGI, per germline. Original handling: Nucleated cell number was recorded as an estimate derived from reference gene primer amplification. Some clones are missing from TCRdb's copy, which holds only in-frame ones; the method was immunoSEQ multiplex PCR. That table gives V, J and clone size, and the DNA gave D and trimming. This sample yields nearly 70,000 clones, of which about 91% are seen a single time; 6% to 7.5% belongs to the top ten. This TCR was sampled from a man between 40 and 49 years old with COVID-19, enrolled during active disease. The chain carries TRBV6-5 and TRBJ2-7; possibly TRBD2 for D (6 bases). Specimen: peripheral blood. In DNA form, the CDR3 reads TGTGCCAGCAGTTACTCGGGGGAGGACTACGAGCAGTACTTC. Its protein is CASSYSGEDYEQYF.